The sequence of this T cell receptor (beta chain) was determined in a study of blood T cell repertoires in COVID-19 (dated by TCRdb to the early 2020s). With regard to the full study: The collaborator samples originated in the United States, Italy and Spain and spanned the acute and convalescent phases of COVID-19. The material from the prospective study consisted of cDNA or gDNA derived from T cells, B-cell-depleted T cells, or PBMCs. Deeply sampled blood TCRbeta repertoires from subjects exposed to, actively infected with, or recovered from COVID-19 were included in the dataset. The repertoires were released in a freely available public database meant as a resource for research on the immune response to SARS-CoV-2. The samples were drawn from the first 160 participants of the ongoing ImmuneRACE study and from over 950 subjects provided by 6 global collaborators. A de-identified subject ID, COVID-19 status, age in years and sex were almost always included in the sample metadata. Where available, HLA class I and class II types were taken from metadata supplied by the sample provider and were not determined by assay-based typing.

TCRbeta CDR3 regions were amplified from genomic DNA using the immunoSEQ Assay, a bias-controlled multiplex PCR. Under the source paper's analysis protocol: The number of nucleated cells in each sample was estimated from the amplification of reference gene primers within the assay. To quantify the absolute abundance of each unique TCRbeta CDR3 rearrangement, sequence reads were collapsed and filtered. For each sample, productive Simpson clonality was calculated by taking the square root of Simpson's diversity index across productive rearrangements. Not all clones reach the TCRdb copy of this immuneACCESS table, which keeps in-frame sequences only. Checked studies attribute under half of the gap to unresolved V genes and leave the rest unexplained. For V, J and clone size, that table is used; D and trimming come from the DNA. The sample table lists hundreds of thousands of clones, approximately 90% of them with a count of one. The ten largest clonotypes hold roughly 6.3% of the sample.

Broader findings and caveats from the paper: How much clinical and demographic metadata was included differed by source and by participant, and the metadata was provided uncurated.

In the prospective study, participants were roughly 18 to 95 years old, resided in about two dozen geographic areas of the United States, and were enrolled through a virtual design. Cohort assignment in the prospective study relied on participant-reported clinical history from a screening survey and a study questionnaire. Recovered participants in ImmuneRACE Cohort 3 were defined as having two consecutive negative NP/OP PCR tests, clearance from a healthcare professional, or resolution of symptoms. In the prospective study, mobile phlebotomists collected whole blood, serum and a nasopharyngeal or oropharyngeal swab from each participant. Participants in the prospective study had the option to provide additional blood draws and questionnaires over a 2-month period. Prospective study blood samples were shipped either frozen or at room temperature before DNA extraction. To note about this clone: Its recognized antigen is unknown. Qualities for individual bases were not recorded, and no much larger clone is one base off.

V is cut back by 3 bases and J by 3 bases, with 1 base in the junction unmatched. Reading the germline V gene gives CDR1 MGHDK and CDR2 SYGVNS. From its cysteine to its phenylalanine, the CDR3 spans 16 amino acids. The entry retains the CDR3 DNA only, 48 bases that are in frame from base 1. The chain uses TRBV25-1 and TRBJ2-3, with TRBD2 identical over 15 junction bases. The TCR was taken from a woman between 40 and 55 years old who had recovered from COVID-19. Input material: PBMCs or T cells enriched from blood (not recorded which). The DNA sequence reads TGTGCCAGCAGTGAGGGGACTAGCGGGAGGACAGATACGCAGTATTTT. It is translated as CASSEGTSGRTDTQYF.